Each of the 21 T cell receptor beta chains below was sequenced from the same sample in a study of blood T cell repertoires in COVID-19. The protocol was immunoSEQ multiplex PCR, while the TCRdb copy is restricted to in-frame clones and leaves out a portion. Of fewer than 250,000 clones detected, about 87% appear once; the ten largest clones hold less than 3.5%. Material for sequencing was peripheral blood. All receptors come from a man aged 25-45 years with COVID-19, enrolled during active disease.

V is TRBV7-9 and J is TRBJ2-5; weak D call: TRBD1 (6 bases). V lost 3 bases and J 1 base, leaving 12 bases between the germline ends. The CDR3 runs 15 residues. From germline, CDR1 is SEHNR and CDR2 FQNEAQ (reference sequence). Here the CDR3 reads CASSFSGAGQETQYF. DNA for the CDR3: TGTGCCAGCAGCTTCTCAGGGGCGGGCCAAGAGACCCAGTACTTC.

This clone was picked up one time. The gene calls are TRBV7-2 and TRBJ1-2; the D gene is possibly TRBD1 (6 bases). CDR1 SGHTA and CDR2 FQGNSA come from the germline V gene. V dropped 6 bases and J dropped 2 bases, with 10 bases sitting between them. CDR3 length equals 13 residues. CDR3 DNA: TGTGCCAGCAGTTTGGACAGCAACTATGGCTACACCTTC. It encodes CASSLDSNYGYTF. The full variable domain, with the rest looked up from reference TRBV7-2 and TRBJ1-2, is GAGVSQSPSNKVTEKGKDVELRCDPISGHTALYWYRQSLGQGLEFLIYFQGNSAPDKSGLPSDRFSAERTGGSVSTLTIQRTQQEDSAVYLCASSLDSNYGYTFGSGTRLTVV.

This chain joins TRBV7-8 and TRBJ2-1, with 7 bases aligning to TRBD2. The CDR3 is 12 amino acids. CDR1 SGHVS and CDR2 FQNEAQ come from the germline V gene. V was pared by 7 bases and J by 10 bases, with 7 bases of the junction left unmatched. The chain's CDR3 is CASTPRGIEQFF. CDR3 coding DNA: TGTGCCAGCACCCCGCGGGGGATAGAGCAGTTCTTC. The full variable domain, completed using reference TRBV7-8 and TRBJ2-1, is GAGVSQSPRYKVAKRGQDVALRCDPISGHVSLFWYQQALGQGPEFLTYFQNEAQLDKSGLPSDRFFAERPEGSVSTLKIQRTQQEDSAVYLCASTPRGIEQFFGPGTRLTVL.

CDR3 nucleotides: TGTGCCAGCAGGGCCCCCGGGACAGGGTACACTGAAGCTTTCTTT. It encodes CASRAPGTGYTEAFF. The V call is TRBV28, the J call TRBJ1-1; 9 bases line up with TRBD1. CDR1 is MDHEN, CDR2 SYDVKM, per germline. The CDR3 is made up of 15 amino acids. The junction had 8 bases not matched to a gene; V was cut back by 6 bases and J by 3 bases.

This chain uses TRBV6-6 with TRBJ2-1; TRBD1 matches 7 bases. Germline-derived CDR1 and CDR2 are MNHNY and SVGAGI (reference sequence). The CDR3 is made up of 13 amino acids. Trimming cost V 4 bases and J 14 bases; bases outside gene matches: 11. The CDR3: CASSSGRDSKEFF. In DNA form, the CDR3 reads TGTGCCAGCAGTTCAGGAAGGGACAGCAAGGAGTTCTTC.

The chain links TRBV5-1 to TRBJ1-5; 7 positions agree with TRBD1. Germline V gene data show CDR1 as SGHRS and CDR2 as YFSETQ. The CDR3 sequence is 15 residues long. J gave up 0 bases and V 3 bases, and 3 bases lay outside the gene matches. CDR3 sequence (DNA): TGCGCCAGCAGCTCGGGACAGAATAGCAATCAGCCCCAGCATTTT. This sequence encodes CASSSGQNSNQPQHF.

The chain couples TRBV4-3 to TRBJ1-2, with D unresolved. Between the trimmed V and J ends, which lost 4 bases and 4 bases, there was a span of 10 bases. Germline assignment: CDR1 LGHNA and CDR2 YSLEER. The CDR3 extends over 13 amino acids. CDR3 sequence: CASSRGGGYGYTF. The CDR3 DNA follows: TGCGCCAGCAGCCGAGGCGGTGGCTATGGCTACACCTTC.

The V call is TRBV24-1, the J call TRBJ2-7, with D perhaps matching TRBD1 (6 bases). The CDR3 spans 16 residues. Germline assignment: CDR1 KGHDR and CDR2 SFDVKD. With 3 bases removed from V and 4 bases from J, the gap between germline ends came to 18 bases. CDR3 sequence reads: CATSDAVRTEFYEQYF. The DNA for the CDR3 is TGTGCCACCAGTGATGCAGTACGGACAGAATTTTACGAGCAGTACTTC.

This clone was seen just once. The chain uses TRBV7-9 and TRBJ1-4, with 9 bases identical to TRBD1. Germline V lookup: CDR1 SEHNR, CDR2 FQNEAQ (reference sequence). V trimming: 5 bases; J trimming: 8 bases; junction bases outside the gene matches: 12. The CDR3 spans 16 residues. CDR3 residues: CASSTNRGHGIEKLFF. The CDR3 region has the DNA TGTGCCAGCAGCACTAACAGGGGGCATGGAATAGAAAAACTGTTTTTT.

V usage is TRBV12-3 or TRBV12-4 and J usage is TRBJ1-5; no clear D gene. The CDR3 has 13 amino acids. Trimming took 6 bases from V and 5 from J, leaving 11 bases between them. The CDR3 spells CASRAVADQPQHF. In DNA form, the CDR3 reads TGTGCCAGCAGGGCCGTTGCCGATCAGCCCCAGCATTTT.

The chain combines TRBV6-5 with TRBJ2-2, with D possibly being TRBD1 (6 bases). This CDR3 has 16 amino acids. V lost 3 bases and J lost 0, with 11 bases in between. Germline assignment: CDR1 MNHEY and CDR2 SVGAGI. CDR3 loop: CASSYSGTTNTGELFF. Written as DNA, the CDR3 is TGTGCCAGCAGTTATTCCGGGACAACGAACACCGGGGAGCTGTTTTTT.

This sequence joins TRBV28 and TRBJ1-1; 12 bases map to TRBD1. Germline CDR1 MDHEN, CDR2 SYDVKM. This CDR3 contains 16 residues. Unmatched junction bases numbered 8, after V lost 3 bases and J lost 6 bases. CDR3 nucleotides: TGTGCCAGCAGTTTGCGTTGGGGACAGGGGGCAGCTGAAGCTTTCTTT. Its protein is CASSLRWGQGAAEAFF.

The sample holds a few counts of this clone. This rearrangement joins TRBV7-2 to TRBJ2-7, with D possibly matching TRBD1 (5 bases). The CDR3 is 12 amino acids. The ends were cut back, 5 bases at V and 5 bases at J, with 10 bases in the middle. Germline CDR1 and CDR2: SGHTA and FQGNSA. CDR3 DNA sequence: TGTGCCAGCAGCCAGGGTTCCCACGAGCAGTACTTC. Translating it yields CASSQGSHEQYF.

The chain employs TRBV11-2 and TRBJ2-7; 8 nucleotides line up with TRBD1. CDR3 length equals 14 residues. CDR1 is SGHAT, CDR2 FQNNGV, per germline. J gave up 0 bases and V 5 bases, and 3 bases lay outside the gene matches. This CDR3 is CASSRDRSSYEQYF. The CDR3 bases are TGTGCCAGCAGCCGGGACAGGAGCTCCTACGAGCAGTACTTC. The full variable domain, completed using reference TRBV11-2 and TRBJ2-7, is EAGVAQSPRYKIIEKRQSVAFWCNPISGHATLYWYQQILGQGPKLLIQFQNNGVVDDSQLPKDRFSAERLKGVDSTLKIQPAKLEDSAVYLCASSRDRSSYEQYFGPGTRLTVT.

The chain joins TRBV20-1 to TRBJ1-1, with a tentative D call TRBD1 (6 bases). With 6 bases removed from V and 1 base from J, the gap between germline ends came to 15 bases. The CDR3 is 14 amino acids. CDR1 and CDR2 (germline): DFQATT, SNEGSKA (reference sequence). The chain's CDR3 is CSASAVGANTEAFF. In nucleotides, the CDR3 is TGCAGTGCCAGTGCGGTGGGGGCGAACACTGAAGCTTTCTTT.

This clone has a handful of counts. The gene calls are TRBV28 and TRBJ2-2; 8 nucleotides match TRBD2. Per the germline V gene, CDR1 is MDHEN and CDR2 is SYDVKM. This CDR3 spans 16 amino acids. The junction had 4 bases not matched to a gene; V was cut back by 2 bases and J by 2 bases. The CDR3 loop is CASSLAGGLNTGELFF. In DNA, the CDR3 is TGTGCCAGCAGTTTAGCGGGAGGTTTAAACACCGGGGAGCTGTTTTTT.

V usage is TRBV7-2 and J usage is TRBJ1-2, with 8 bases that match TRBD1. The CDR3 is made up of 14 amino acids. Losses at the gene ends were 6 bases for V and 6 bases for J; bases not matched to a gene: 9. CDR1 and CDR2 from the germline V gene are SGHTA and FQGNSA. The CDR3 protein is CASSPQSGGDGYTF. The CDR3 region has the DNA TGTGCCAGCAGTCCTCAATCAGGGGGCGATGGCTACACCTTC. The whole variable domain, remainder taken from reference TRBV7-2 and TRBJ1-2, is GAGVSQSPSNKVTEKGKDVELRCDPISGHTALYWYRQSLGQGLEFLIYFQGNSAPDKSGLPSDRFSAERTGGSVSTLTIQRTQQEDSAVYLCASSPQSGGDGYTFGSGTRLTVV.

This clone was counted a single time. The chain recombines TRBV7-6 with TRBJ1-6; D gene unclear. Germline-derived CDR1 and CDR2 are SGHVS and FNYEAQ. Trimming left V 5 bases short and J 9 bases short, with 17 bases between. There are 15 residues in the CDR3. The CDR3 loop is CASSLGGMGVSPLHF. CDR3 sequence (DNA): TGTGCCAGCAGCCTAGGCGGGATGGGCGTTTCACCCCTCCACTTT.

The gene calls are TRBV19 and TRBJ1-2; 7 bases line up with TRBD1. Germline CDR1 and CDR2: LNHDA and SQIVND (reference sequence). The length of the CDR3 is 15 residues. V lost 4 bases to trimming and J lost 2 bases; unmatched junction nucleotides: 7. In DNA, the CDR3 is TGTGCCAGTAGTACCGCCTCGACAGGGAACTATGGCTACACCTTC. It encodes CASSTASTGNYGYTF. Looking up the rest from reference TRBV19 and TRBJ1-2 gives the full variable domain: DGGITQSPKYLFRKEGQNVTLSCEQNLNHDAMYWYRQDPGQGLRLIYYSQIVNDFQKGDIAEGYSVSREKKESFPLTVTSAQKNPTAFYLCASSTASTGNYGYTFGSGTRLTVV.

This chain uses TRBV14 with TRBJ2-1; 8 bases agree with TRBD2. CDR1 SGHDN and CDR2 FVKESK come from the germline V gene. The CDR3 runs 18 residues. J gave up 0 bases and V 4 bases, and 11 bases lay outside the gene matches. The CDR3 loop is CASSPSTGGGRSYNEQFF. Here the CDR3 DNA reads TGTGCCAGCAGCCCTTCGACCGGGGGGGGCCGCTCCTACAATGAGCAGTTCTTC.

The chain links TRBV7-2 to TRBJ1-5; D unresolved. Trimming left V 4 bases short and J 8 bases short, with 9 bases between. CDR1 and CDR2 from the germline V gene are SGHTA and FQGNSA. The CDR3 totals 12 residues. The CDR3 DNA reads TGTGCCAGCAGCTATCGTTCTGAGCCCCAGCATTTT. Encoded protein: CASSYRSEPQHF.